This TCR beta chain derives from a study of immune evolution from preneoplasia to lung adenocarcinoma. V lost 2 bases to trimming and J lost 7 bases, with 8 bases between them. The CDR3 is 12 residues long. Germline V gene data show CDR1 as MNHNY and CDR2 as SVGAGI (reference sequence). The repertoire was sequenced with immunoSEQ multiplex PCR; TCRdb's copy has only in-frame clones and lacks some. This table has some 5,100 clones, roughly four fifths appearing once. This TCR came from a person aged 55-80 years with lung adenocarcinoma. The genes are TRBV6-6 and TRBJ1-1; D unclear. The sequenced material came from FFPE minimally invasive lung adenocarcinoma tissue. The CDR3 DNA reads as TGTGCCAGCAGTTACGGGCGAAGTGAAGCTTTCTTT. Amino acid sequence: CASSYGRSEAFF.